A selection of T cell receptor beta chains follows, all from one sample in a study of PD-L1 blockade in urothelial cancer. Here immunoSEQ multiplex PCR was the method, and the copy in TCRdb shows in-frame clones only, minus some. The table lists approximately 100,000 clones, approximately 85% of them singletons. The input for sequencing was PBMCs, taken around atezolizumab (anti-PD-L1) treatment. Receptors were obtained from a man aged 50-60 years with urothelial cancer. The CDR3 runs from the conserved cysteine through the conserved F or W. The order of the fields is clone size, D gene, V gene, J gene, CDR3 protein, CDR3 DNA. The D gene is left open where the match is weak. Clone size is not always given. Where it is, it says once, few, many or a class for expanded clones.

.	TRBD2	TRBV23-1	TRBJ2-4	CASSQFGLAAPKNIQYF	TGCGCCAGCAGTCAATTTGGGCTAGCGGCTCCCAAAAACATTCAGTACTTC
.	TRBD1	TRBV19	TRBJ1-6	CASNRVGTGNSPLHF	TGTGCCAGTAATAGGGTCGGGACAGGGAATTCACCCCTCCACTTT
once	TRBD1	TRBV5-1	TRBJ2-7	CASSRGTGGRYYSYEQYF	TGCGCCAGCAGCAGAGGAACAGGGGGCCGTTATTACTCCTACGAGCAGTACTTC
.	.	TRBV6-6	TRBJ1-3	CASIYMEGSPIYF	TGTGCCAGCATCTATATGGAGGGAAGCCCCATATATTTT
.	.	TRBV7-2	TRBJ1-1	CASSLQGARLNTEAFF	TGTGCCAGCAGCTTACAAGGGGCACGCCTGAACACTGAAGCTTTCTTT
.	TRBD2	TRBV23-1	TRBJ2-1	CASSQPQPSGRTYNEQFF	TGCGCCAGCAGTCAGCCTCAACCTAGCGGGAGAACCTACAATGAGCAGTTCTTC
.	TRBD1	TRBV5-6	TRBJ2-1	CASSLRQGYEQFF	TGTGCCAGCAGCCTTAGACAGGGCTATGAGCAGTTCTTC
once	TRBD2	TRBV7-9	TRBJ2-1	CASSLAVREKRFF	TGTGCCAGCAGCTTAGCGGTGCGGGAGAAGAGGTTCTTC
.	.	TRBV4-1	TRBJ2-3	CASSQDWRTLGGDTQYF	TGCGCCAGCAGCCAAGATTGGCGGACCCTCGGGGGAGATACGCAGTATTTT
.	.	TRBV7-9	TRBJ2-5	CASSPAKGGETQYF	TGTGCCAGCAGCCCGGCTAAGGGGGGGGAGACCCAGTACTTC
.	.	TRBV30	TRBJ2-2	CAWNPGSNTGELFF	TGTGCCTGGAACCCGGGTTCGAACACCGGGGAGCTGTTTTTT
.	TRBD1	TRBV2	TRBJ2-5	CASRGQRNSQETQYF	TGTGCCAGCAGGGGACAGAGAAACTCCCAAGAGACCCAGTACTTC
.	TRBD1	TRBV5-1	TRBJ1-1	CASSYYSTGGTEAFF	TGCGCCAGCAGCTACTATTCGACAGGGGGGACTGAAGCTTTCTTT
.	.	TRBV27	TRBJ2-3	CASSFGDTQYF	TGTGCCAGCAGTTTCGGGGATACGCAGTATTTT
.	TRBD2	TRBV7-9	TRBJ2-2	CASSLLAGGTGELFF	TGTGCCAGCAGCTTGCTAGCGGGAGGTACCGGGGAGCTGTTTTTT
.	TRBD1	TRBV28	TRBJ2-7	CASSFIRGLKEQYF	TGTGCCAGCAGTTTTATCAGGGGGCTAAAGGAGCAGTACTTC
.	.	TRBV6-1	TRBJ1-1	CASSGGGLAEAFF	TGTGCCAGCAGTGGGGGGGGGCTAGCTGAAGCTTTCTTT
few	TRBD1	TRBV6-5	TRBJ2-7	CASSRPRTGSYEQYF	TGTGCCAGCAGCCGACCCCGGACAGGGTCCTACGAGCAGTACTTC
.	.	TRBV6-1	TRBJ2-2	CASNGGAVGTGELFF	TGTGCCAGCAATGGAGGGGCGGTGGGGACCGGGGAGCTGTTTTTT
.	TRBD1	TRBV5-1	TRBJ1-4	CASSQDGTVATNEKLFF	TGCGCCAGCAGCCAAGACGGGACAGTTGCAACTAATGAAAAACTGTTTTTT
.	.	TRBV5-1	TRBJ2-1	CASSPPGITYNEQFF	TGCGCCAGCAGCCCCCCCGGGATTACCTACAATGAGCAGTTCTTC
.	.	TRBV28	TRBJ1-1	CASSLRGTEAFF	TGTGCCAGCAGTTTACGGGGCACTGAAGCTTTCTTT
once	TRBD1	TRBV27	TRBJ2-7	CASSPRTGWTSGVYEQYF	TGTGCCAGCAGTCCACGGACAGGGTGGACTTCGGGGGTCTACGAGCAGTACTTC
few	.	TRBV21-1	TRBJ2-7	CASSSSGAKPYEQYF	TGTGCCAGCAGCAGTAGCGGGGCAAAACCCTACGAGCAGTACTTC
.	TRBD1	TRBV10-1	TRBJ2-7	CASSISGTALGEQYF	TGCGCCAGCAGTATTTCCGGGACAGCCCTGGGGGAGCAGTACTTC
.	TRBD1	TRBV6-6	TRBJ1-1	CASSGTATEAFF	TGTGCCAGCAGTGGGACAGCCACTGAAGCTTTCTTT
.	TRBD2	TRBV28	TRBJ2-3	CASRGSAGSRTDTQYF	TGTGCCAGCAGGGGATCAGCGGGAAGCCGCACAGATACGCAGTATTTT
.	TRBD1	TRBV29-1	TRBJ2-1	CSVDSWRTGVYNEQFF	TGCAGCGTTGATTCATGGAGGACAGGGGTCTACAATGAGCAGTTCTTC
.	.	TRBV6-1	TRBJ1-3	CASSERDGGRNTIYF	TGTGCCAGCAGTGAACGGGATGGTGGTAGAAACACCATATATTTT